This entry features one T cell receptor (beta chain) sequence. Its target is not known. These data are taken from a study of T cell repertoires in cytomegalovirus infection. TCRdb re-derived calls from the reads in MiXCR, one entry per CDR3 protein. The table has approximately 49,000 distinct CDR3 sequences, around a fifth seen once; the top ten hold around a quarter. CDR1 SEHNR and CDR2 FQNEAQ come from the germline V gene (reference sequence). With 5 bases removed from V and 5 bases from J, the gap between germline ends came to 16 bases. CDR3 size: 14 residues. The TCR sequence derives from a human donor in good health (CMV status not recorded). Some clones in this sample may be carry-over from other donors' samples. The sample consisted of CD8+ T cells from cultured PBMCs, taken from culture after CMV antigen stimulation. The chain links TRBV7-9 to TRBJ2-7, with D possibly being TRBD1 or TRBD2 (5 bases each). The CDR3 reads CASSREGNIHEQYF. The CDR3 bases are TGTGCCAGCAGCCGAGAGGGGAATATCCACGAGCAGTACTTC. Full variable domain (rest looked up from reference TRBV7-9 and TRBJ2-7): DTGVSQNPRHKITKRGQNVTFRCDPISEHNRLYWYRQTLGQGPEFLTYFQNEAQLEKSRLLSDRFSAERPKGSFSTLEIQRTEQGDSAMYLCASSREGNIHEQYFGPGTRLTVT.